The present T cell receptor (beta chain) was sequenced within a study of patients and donors after allogeneic stem cell transplantation. V was cut by 6 bases and J by 8 bases, with 14 bases left in between. This CDR3 spans 13 amino acids. TCRdb fed the RT-PCR reads into MiXCR, producing one record per CDR3 protein. The sample has 190,000 or so distinct CDR3 sequences; 38% are singletons. The V call is TRBV12-3 or TRBV12-4, the J call TRBJ2-1, with D possibly matching TRBD2 (6 bases). The sample comprised blood, either unsorted or a sorted T cell fraction (not recorded which). The TCR was taken from a human donor who was either an allogeneic HSCT recipient or a stem cell or donor lymphocyte infusion donor (not recorded which). It is not recorded whose cells these are; they may come from a transplant donor. The CDR3 reads CASRFGSQHEQFF. DNA for the CDR3: TGTGCCAGCAGATTCGGGAGTCAGCATGAGCAGTTCTTC.